The 21 T cell receptor beta chains in this list originate from one sample, sequenced in a study of shared clonotypes between healthy human individuals. Assay: immunoSEQ multiplex PCR; the TCRdb copy retains only in-frame clones and omits some. Of 2 million to 2.5 million clones listed, roughly 95% are singletons. Sample: naive CD4+ T cells sorted from blood. Subset here: CD45RA+ positively selected. The receptors come from a man between 18 and 35 years old in good health.

A remark on this clone: The same CDR3 arises from other DNA sequences in this sample as well. The chain combines TRBV30 with TRBJ2-5; no clear D gene. This CDR3 spans 11 amino acids. Germline V CDR1 and CDR2: GTSNPN, SVGIG (reference sequence). The V end was cut by 2 bases, the J end by 2 bases, with 3 bases between. The CDR3 is CAWSPQETQYF. CDR3 DNA: TGTGCCTGGAGTCCGCAAGAGACCCAGTACTTC.

J is TRBJ2-5 and V is TRBV18; the match to TRBD2 covers 8 bases. Germline values: CDR1 KGHSH, CDR2 LQKENI. J gave up 4 bases and V 1 base, and 11 bases lay outside the gene matches. This CDR3 has 17 residues. CDR3 sequence (DNA): TGTGCCAGCTCACCACTAGCGGGGCTCAGTATGGGAGAGACCCAGTACTTC. Translating it yields CASSPLAGLSMGETQYF.

This clone was seen only once. The chain combines TRBV4-3 with TRBJ2-7; 8 nucleotides agree with TRBD2. Germline CDR1 reads LGHNA; CDR2 reads YSLEER. V trimming: 4 bases; J trimming: 7 bases; junction bases outside the gene matches: 15. CDR3 length: 16 residues. Here the CDR3 reads CASSLEPAPGLDEQYF. The CDR3 DNA is TGCGCCAGCAGCCTCGAACCCGCCCCGGGACTAGATGAGCAGTACTTC.

V and J are TRBV27 and TRBJ2-6; D unclear. Germline CDR1 MNHEY, CDR2 SMNVEV (reference sequence). The CDR3 covers 16 residues. Trimming left V 5 bases short and J 0 bases short, with 11 bases between. The CDR3 region has the DNA TGTGCCAGCAGTGTAGCACAGAGCTCTGGGGCCAACGTCCTGACTTTC. Translation: CASSVAQSSGANVLTF.

The chain combines TRBV10-3 with TRBJ2-7, with 7 nucleotides matching TRBD1. Germline V CDR1 and CDR2: ENHRY, SYGVKD. Unmatched junction bases numbered 10, after V lost 9 bases and J lost 2 bases. CDR3 size: 14 residues. CDR3 region: CAIGDRDGPYEQYF. In DNA form, the CDR3 reads TGTGCCATTGGTGACAGGGATGGACCCTACGAGCAGTACTTC.

The chain recombines TRBV18 with TRBJ2-7, with no clear D. This CDR3 comprises 12 residues. CDR1 is KGHSH and CDR2 is LQKENI in the germline V gene. Trimming stripped 5 bases from V and 9 bases from J, with 14 bases between. The CDR3 here is CASSGGGVGQYF. The CDR3 DNA reads TGTGCCAGCTCAGGTGGCGGAGTAGGGCAGTACTTC.

This chain links TRBV5-4 with TRBJ2-1; TRBD2 agrees at 7 bases. V trimming: 4 bases; J trimming: 2 bases; junction bases outside the gene matches: 9. The CDR3 runs to 16 residues. Germline V gene data show CDR1 as SGHNT and CDR2 as YYREEE (reference sequence). Written as DNA, the CDR3 is TGTGCCAGCAGCCCGGGCCTAGCGGAGCCCTACAATGAGCAGTTCTTC. It specifies CASSPGLAEPYNEQFF.

This clone was seen once. The chain uses TRBV5-4 and TRBJ1-1; no reliable D call. The CDR3 loop spans 14 amino acids. Trimming took 1 base from V and 4 from J, leaving 11 bases between them. Germline V gene data show CDR1 as SGHNT and CDR2 as YYREEE (reference sequence). CDR3 in amino acids: CASSLTAWATEAFF. The CDR3, as DNA: TGTGCCAGCAGCTTGACCGCTTGGGCCACTGAAGCTTTCTTT.

A word on this clone: This same CDR3 is encoded by further DNA sequences in the sample. The J gene is TRBJ1-4, the V gene TRBV2; D gene uncertain. The CDR3 sequence is 14 residues long. Germline CDR1 SNHLY, CDR2 FYNNEI. Trimming shortened V by 3 bases and J by 4 bases, and 9 bases separated the two germline ends. CDR3 in amino acids: CASSDRGINEKLFF. The CDR3 DNA reads as TGTGCCAGCAGTGACCGGGGAATTAATGAAAAACTGTTTTTT.

V is TRBV7-3 and J is TRBJ2-2; D tentatively reads TRBD1 or TRBD2 (5 bases each). CDR1 SGHTA and CDR2 FQGTGA come from the germline V gene. The CDR3 consists of 15 residues. V dropped 2 bases and J dropped 4 bases, with 11 bases sitting between them. The CDR3 sequence: CASSLSSGTTGELFF. The CDR3 DNA reads TGTGCCAGCAGCTTATCCTCCGGGACCACCGGGGAGCTGTTTTTT.

The V and J genes are TRBV15 and TRBJ2-7; either TRBD1 or TRBD2 may supply D (5 bases each). Per germline, CDR1 LNHNV and CDR2 YYDKDF (reference sequence). There are 17 residues in the CDR3. Deletions cut 4 bases from V and 1 base from J, with 20 bases between. The CDR3 nucleotides are TGTGCCACCAGCAACCCCAGGCCCGGGACGGGTTCCTACGAGCAGTACTTC. Its translation: CATSNPRPGTGSYEQYF.

The rearrangement uses TRBV4-1 and TRBJ1-1; D is undetermined. This CDR3 is 16 amino acids long. The V gene lost 2 bases and the J gene lost 1 base, with 14 bases spanning the gap. In germline, CDR1 is MGHRA, CDR2 YSYEKL. The CDR3, as DNA: TGCGCCAGCAGCCAATCCGCCACCCGCCCGAACACTGAAGCTTTCTTT. Amino acids: CASSQSATRPNTEAFF.

The chain joins TRBV7-2 to TRBJ2-7; D unclear. CDR1 and CDR2 from the germline V gene are SGHTA and FQGNSA. The V end was cut by 2 bases, the J end by 0 bases, with 8 bases between. There are 14 residues in the CDR3. The CDR3 nucleotides read TGTGCCAGCAGCTTACAAAGAAACTCCTACGAGCAGTACTTC. This gives the protein CASSLQRNSYEQYF.

The chain employs TRBV11-2 and TRBJ2-5; D possibly corresponds to TRBD1 (6 bases). CDR3 size: 15 residues. V lost 3 bases and J lost 0, with 11 bases in between. The germline V gene encodes CDR1 SGHAT and CDR2 FQNNGV. CDR3 in amino acids: CASSFVRGYQETQYF. The CDR3 bases are TGTGCCAGCAGCTTCGTCAGGGGCTACCAAGAGACCCAGTACTTC.

The rearrangement uses TRBV7-6 and TRBJ1-4; tentative D call: TRBD1 (6 bases). This CDR3 region has 16 residues. The germline V gene has CDR1 SGHVS and CDR2 FNYEAQ. Trimming pared 5 bases from V and 8 bases from J, leaving 21 bases between. CDR3 coding DNA: TGTGCCAGCAGCCAAAGCACAGGGATGGGGGCGGAAAAACTGTTTTTT. It is translated as CASSQSTGMGAEKLFF. Full variable domain (rest looked up from reference TRBV7-6 and TRBJ1-4): GAGVSQSPRYKVTKRGQDVALRCDPISGHVSLYWYRQALGQGPEFLTYFNYEAQQDKSGLPNDRFSAERPEGSISTLTIQRTEQRDSAMYRCASSQSTGMGAEKLFFGSGTQLSVL.

V and J are TRBV6-1 and TRBJ2-4; no definite D call. There are 11 residues in the CDR3. Germline V gene lookup returns CDR1 MNHNS and CDR2 SASEGT. V lost 5 bases to trimming and J lost 4 bases, with 3 bases between them. CDR3 bases: TGTGCCAGCAGTCGAAAAAACATTCAGTACTTC. Protein sequence: CASSRKNIQYF.

The chain has TRBV19 and TRBJ2-1, with D hard to call. The CDR3 has 14 residues. Germline V gene sequence: CDR1 LNHDA, CDR2 SQIVND (reference sequence). The germline V and J ends were trimmed by 5 bases and 4 bases, with 12 bases remaining between them. CDR3 sequence (DNA): TGTGCCAGTAGTCGGGCCTACCTTTACAATGAGCAGTTCTTC. It codes for CASSRAYLYNEQFF.

The genes are TRBV6-1 and TRBJ1-6, with D hard to call. Germline CDR1 MNHNS, CDR2 SASEGT. V lost 0 bases to trimming and J lost 0 bases, with 9 bases between them. The CDR3 has 17 residues. The CDR3 spells CASSEARGSSYNSPLHF. In DNA form, the CDR3 reads TGTGCCAGCAGTGAAGCTCGAGGGAGCTCCTATAATTCACCCCTCCACTTT.

Points on this clone: Relative to the germline gene, one junction end is altered; a read error may explain this. The V and J genes are TRBV2 and TRBJ1-3, with unresolved D. Germline V gene lookup returns CDR1 SNHLY and CDR2 FYNNEI. The CDR3 has 13 amino acids. The CDR3 DNA sequence: TGCGCTAAGACGGCCACCCCTGGAAACACCATATATTTT. This codes for CAKTATPGNTIYF.

The J gene is TRBJ2-7, the V gene TRBV28; D is perhaps TRBD1 (6 bases). V was cut by 6 bases and J by 2 bases, with 17 bases left in between. Germline CDR1 is MDHEN and CDR2 is SYDVKM. The CDR3 totals 15 residues. The CDR3 region is CASSPPRTVTYEQYF. The CDR3 DNA reads TGTGCCAGCAGCCCCCCCCGGACAGTAACCTACGAGCAGTACTTC.

As DNA, the CDR3 is TGTGCCAGCAGTGTCAGGGAGGCTTTCTTT. This translates into CASSVREAFF. V is TRBV2 and J is TRBJ1-1, with TRBD1 as a possible D gene (5 bases). The ends were cut back, 4 bases at V and 11 bases at J, with 8 bases in the middle. CDR1 is SNHLY, CDR2 FYNNEI, per germline. This CDR3 comprises 10 residues.